These 10 T cell receptor beta chains share one sample of origin, sequenced in a study of cytomegalovirus exposure and HLA in healthy donors. Primers included in the PCR were 60 Vbeta and 13 Jbeta primers. The repertoire was sequenced with immunoSEQ multiplex PCR; TCRdb's copy has only in-frame clones and lacks some. The data contain around 100,000 clones, 60% to 80% of them singletons. The sample taken for sequencing was PBMCs. The receptor source for this set is a male donor in good health and CMV-seropositive.

The genes are TRBV7-2 and TRBJ1-2, with D possibly TRBD1 on 5 matching bases. This CDR3 has 14 amino acids. V dropped 2 bases and J dropped 7 bases, with 14 bases sitting between them. Germline loops: CDR1 SGHTA, CDR2 FQGNSA. In DNA form, the CDR3 reads TGTGCCAGCAGCTTAATCGGATGGGGGGGTGGCTACACCTTC. Protein product: CASSLIGWGGGYTF.

This chain joins TRBV4-2 and TRBJ2-3; no clear D gene. This CDR3 is built from 13 residues. Deletions cut 0 bases from V and 6 bases from J, with 7 bases between. CDR1 LGHNA and CDR2 YNFKEQ come from the germline V gene. CDR3 sequence reads: CASSQDPRDTQYF. The CDR3 DNA is TGTGCCAGCAGCCAAGATCCTAGGGATACGCAGTATTTT.

The chain carries TRBV7-9 and TRBJ2-5; TRBD1 agrees at 7 bases. V dropped 5 bases and J dropped 0; count of bases not matched to a gene: 6. Germline values: CDR1 SEHNR, CDR2 FQNEAQ (reference sequence). The CDR3 extends over 15 amino acids. This CDR3 is CASSQRTGNQETQYF. Written as DNA, the CDR3 is TGTGCCAGCAGCCAAAGGACAGGCAACCAAGAGACCCAGTACTTC.

The chain has TRBV7-2 and TRBJ2-7; D is possibly TRBD2 (5 bases). V lost 2 bases and J 1 base, leaving 9 bases between the germline ends. From germline, CDR1 is SGHTA and CDR2 FQGNSA. The CDR3 is 14 residues long. CDR3 amino acids: CASSLRTVSYEQYF. The CDR3 DNA reads TGTGCCAGCAGCTTACGGACTGTATCCTACGAGCAGTACTTC. Looking up the rest from reference TRBV7-2 and TRBJ2-7 gives the full variable domain: GAGVSQSPSNKVTEKGKDVELRCDPISGHTALYWYRQSLGQGLEFLIYFQGNSAPDKSGLPSDRFSAERTGGSVSTLTIQRTQQEDSAVYLCASSLRTVSYEQYFGPGTRLTVT.

V usage is TRBV7-2 and J usage is TRBJ2-3; unclear D gene. The CDR3 is 13 residues long. V was cut by 2 bases and J by 2 bases, with 5 bases left in between. The germline V gene has CDR1 SGHTA and CDR2 FQGNSA. In DNA, the CDR3 is TGTGCCAGCAGCTTAACATACACAGATACGCAGTATTTT. As protein: CASSLTYTDTQYF. Based on the CDR3 plus reference TRBV7-2 and TRBJ2-3, the full variable domain is GAGVSQSPSNKVTEKGKDVELRCDPISGHTALYWYRQSLGQGLEFLIYFQGNSAPDKSGLPSDRFSAERTGGSVSTLTIQRTQQEDSAVYLCASSLTYTDTQYFGPGTRLTVL.

The J gene is TRBJ2-1, the V gene TRBV6-1; no definite D call. V was pared by 2 bases and J by 7 bases, with 6 bases between. The CDR3 is 12 residues long. Germline values: CDR1 MNHNS, CDR2 SASEGT. The CDR3 coding sequence is TGTGCCAGCAGTGAACGTAGAAATGAGCAGTTCTTC. Protein sequence: CASSERRNEQFF.

The genes are TRBV16 and TRBJ2-2; D not certain. The length of the CDR3 is 15 residues. V lost 3 bases and J 4 bases, leaving 12 bases between the germline ends. CDR1 KGHSY and CDR2 FQNENV come from the germline V gene. DNA for the CDR3: TGTGCCAGCAGCCACCCACGACAAGTCACCGGGGAGCTGTTTTTT. Translation: CASSHPRQVTGELFF.

This clone occurred once. At one end, the junction sequence differs from germline, possibly due to a read error. The chain employs TRBV7-7 and TRBJ2-2; 12 nucleotides align to TRBD2. CDR3 size: 15 residues. Germline CDR1 SSHAT, CDR2 FNYEAQ (reference sequence). The CDR3 DNA is TGTGCTAGCAGCACCGGACTAGCGGGGACCGGGGAGCTGTTTTTT. Amino acid sequence: CASSTGLAGTGELFF. Together with reference TRBV7-7 and TRBJ2-2, the CDR3 gives the full variable domain: GAGVSQSPRYKVTKRGQDVTLRCDPISSHATLYWYQQALGQGPEFLTYFNYEAQPDKSGLPSDRFSAERPEGSISTLTIQRTEQRDSAMYRCASSTGLAGTGELFFGEGSRLTVL.

The chain recombines TRBV5-6 with TRBJ2-2, with D uncertain. Per germline, CDR1 SGHDT and CDR2 YYEEEE. The V end lost 0 bases, the J end lost 0 bases, and 3 bases lay between the germline ends. The CDR3 has 14 amino acids. CDR3 region: CASSLGPNTGELFF. The CDR3, as DNA: TGTGCCAGCAGCTTGGGGCCGAACACCGGGGAGCTGTTTTTT.

In regard to this clone: The junction and the germline gene differ at one end; a read error may be behind it. The chain joins TRBV19 to TRBJ1-3; TRBD1 might be the D (6 bases). Germline loops: CDR1 LNHDA, CDR2 SQIVND (reference sequence). The CDR3 has 15 amino acids. The CDR3 reads CASSTGPLSGNTIYF. The CDR3 DNA reads TGTGCCAGCAGTACAGGGCCCCTCTCTGGAAACACCATATATTTT. The full variable domain, in which reference TRBV19 and TRBJ1-3 provide the parts outside the CDR3, is DGGITQSPKYLFRKEGQNVTLSCEQNLNHDAMYWYRQDPGQGLRLIYYSQIVNDFQKGDIAEGYSVSREKKESFPLTVTSAQKNPTAFYLCASSTGPLSGNTIYFGEGSWLTVV.